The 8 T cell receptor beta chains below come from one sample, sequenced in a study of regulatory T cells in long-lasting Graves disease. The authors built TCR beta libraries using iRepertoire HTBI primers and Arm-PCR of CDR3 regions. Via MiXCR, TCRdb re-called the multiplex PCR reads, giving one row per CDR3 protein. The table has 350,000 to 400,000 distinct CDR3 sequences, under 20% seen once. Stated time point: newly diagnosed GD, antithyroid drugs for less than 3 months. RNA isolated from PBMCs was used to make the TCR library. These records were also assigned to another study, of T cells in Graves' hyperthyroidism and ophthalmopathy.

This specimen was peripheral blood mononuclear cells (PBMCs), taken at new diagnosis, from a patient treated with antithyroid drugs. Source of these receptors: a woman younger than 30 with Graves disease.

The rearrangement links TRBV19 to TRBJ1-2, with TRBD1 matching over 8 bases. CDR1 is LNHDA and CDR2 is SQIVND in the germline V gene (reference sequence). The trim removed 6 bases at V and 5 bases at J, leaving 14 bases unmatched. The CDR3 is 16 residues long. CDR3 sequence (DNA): TGTGCCAGTAGCATAATCCAGGGGGCAGACCTGTATGGCTACACCTTC. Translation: CASSIIQGADLYGYTF.

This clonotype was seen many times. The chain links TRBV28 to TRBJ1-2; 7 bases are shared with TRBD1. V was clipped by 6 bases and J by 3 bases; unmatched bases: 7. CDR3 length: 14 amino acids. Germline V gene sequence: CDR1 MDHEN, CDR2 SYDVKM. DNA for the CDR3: TGTGCCAGCAGCCCCAGGGACAGCGACTATGGCTACACCTTC. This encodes CASSPRDSDYGYTF.

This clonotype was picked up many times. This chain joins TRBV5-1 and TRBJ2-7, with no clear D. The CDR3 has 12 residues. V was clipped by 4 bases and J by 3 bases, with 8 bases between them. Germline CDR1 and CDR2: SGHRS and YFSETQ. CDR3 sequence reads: CASSTSNYEQYF. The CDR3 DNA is TGCGCCAGCAGCACCAGCAACTACGAGCAGTACTTC.

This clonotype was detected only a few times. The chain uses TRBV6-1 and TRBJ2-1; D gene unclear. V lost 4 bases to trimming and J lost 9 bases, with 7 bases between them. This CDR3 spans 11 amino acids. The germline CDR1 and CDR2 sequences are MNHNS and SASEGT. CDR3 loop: CASSGSGEQFF. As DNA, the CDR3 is TGTGCCAGCAGTGGGTCGGGTGAGCAGTTCTTC.

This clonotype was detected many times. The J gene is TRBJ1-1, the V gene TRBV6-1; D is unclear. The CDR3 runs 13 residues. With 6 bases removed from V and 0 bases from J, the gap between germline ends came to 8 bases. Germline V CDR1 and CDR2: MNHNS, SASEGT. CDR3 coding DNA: TGTGCCAGCAGACCTGAGATGAACACTGAAGCTTTCTTT. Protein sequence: CASRPEMNTEAFF.

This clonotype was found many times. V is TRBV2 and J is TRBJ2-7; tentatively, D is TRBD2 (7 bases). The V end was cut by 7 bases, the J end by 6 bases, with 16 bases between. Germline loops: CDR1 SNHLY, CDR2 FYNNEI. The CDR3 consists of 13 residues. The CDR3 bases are TGTGCCAGCACCAGCTCTCGGGGGGCCGAGCAGTACTTC. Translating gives CASTSSRGAEQYF.

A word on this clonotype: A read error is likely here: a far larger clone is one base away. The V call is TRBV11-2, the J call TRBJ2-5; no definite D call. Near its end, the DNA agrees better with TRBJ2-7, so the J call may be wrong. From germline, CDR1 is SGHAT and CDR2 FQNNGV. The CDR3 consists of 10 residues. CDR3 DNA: TGTGCCAGCAGCTTAGTCGAGCAGTACTTC. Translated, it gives CASSLVEQYF.

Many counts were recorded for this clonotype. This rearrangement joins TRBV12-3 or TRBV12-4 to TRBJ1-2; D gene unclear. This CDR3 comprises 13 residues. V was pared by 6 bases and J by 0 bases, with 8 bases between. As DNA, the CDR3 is TGTGCCAGCAGCAAAACGGCTAACTATGGCTACACCTTC. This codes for CASSKTANYGYTF.